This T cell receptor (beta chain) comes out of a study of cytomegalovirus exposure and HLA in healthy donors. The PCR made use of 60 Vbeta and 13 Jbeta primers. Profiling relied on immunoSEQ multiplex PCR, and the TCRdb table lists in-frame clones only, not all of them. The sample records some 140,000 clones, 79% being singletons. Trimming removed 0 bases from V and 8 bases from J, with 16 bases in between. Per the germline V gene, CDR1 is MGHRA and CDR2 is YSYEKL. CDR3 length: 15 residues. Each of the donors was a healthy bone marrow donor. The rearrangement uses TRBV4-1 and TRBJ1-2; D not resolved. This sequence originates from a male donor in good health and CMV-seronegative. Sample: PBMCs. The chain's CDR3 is CASSQETRLLGGYTF. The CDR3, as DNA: TGCGCCAGCAGCCAAGAAACCAGGCTCCTTGGCGGCTACACCTTC.